Included here is one T cell receptor (beta chain) sequence, with context. This CDR3 comprises 13 residues. The germline V gene encodes CDR1 SGHTA and CDR2 FQGNSA. Trimming pared 3 bases from V and 2 bases from J, leaving 8 bases between. This entry is derived from a study of blood T cell repertoires in COVID-19. Study information: The United States, Italy and Spain supplied acute and convalescent COVID-19 samples. Nucleic acid was either cDNA or gDNA, and it came from T cells, B-cell-depleted T cells, or PBMCs.

Authors' data handling: Scientists estimated how many nucleated cells there were by amplifying reference gene primers. The method was immunoSEQ multiplex PCR; TCRdb's version includes in-frame clones alone and lacks a portion of them. That table supplies the V and J calls and clone size; D and trimming were determined from the DNA. Of 140,000 or so clones listed, around 87% are singletons. This receptor was identified in a human donor in a cohort sampled during active COVID-19. Sequenced: peripheral blood. The chain links TRBV7-2 to TRBJ2-7; no clear D. In DNA, the CDR3 is TGTGCCAGCAGCTTGGGCAGAGCCTACGAGCAGTACTTC. It is translated as CASSLGRAYEQYF.